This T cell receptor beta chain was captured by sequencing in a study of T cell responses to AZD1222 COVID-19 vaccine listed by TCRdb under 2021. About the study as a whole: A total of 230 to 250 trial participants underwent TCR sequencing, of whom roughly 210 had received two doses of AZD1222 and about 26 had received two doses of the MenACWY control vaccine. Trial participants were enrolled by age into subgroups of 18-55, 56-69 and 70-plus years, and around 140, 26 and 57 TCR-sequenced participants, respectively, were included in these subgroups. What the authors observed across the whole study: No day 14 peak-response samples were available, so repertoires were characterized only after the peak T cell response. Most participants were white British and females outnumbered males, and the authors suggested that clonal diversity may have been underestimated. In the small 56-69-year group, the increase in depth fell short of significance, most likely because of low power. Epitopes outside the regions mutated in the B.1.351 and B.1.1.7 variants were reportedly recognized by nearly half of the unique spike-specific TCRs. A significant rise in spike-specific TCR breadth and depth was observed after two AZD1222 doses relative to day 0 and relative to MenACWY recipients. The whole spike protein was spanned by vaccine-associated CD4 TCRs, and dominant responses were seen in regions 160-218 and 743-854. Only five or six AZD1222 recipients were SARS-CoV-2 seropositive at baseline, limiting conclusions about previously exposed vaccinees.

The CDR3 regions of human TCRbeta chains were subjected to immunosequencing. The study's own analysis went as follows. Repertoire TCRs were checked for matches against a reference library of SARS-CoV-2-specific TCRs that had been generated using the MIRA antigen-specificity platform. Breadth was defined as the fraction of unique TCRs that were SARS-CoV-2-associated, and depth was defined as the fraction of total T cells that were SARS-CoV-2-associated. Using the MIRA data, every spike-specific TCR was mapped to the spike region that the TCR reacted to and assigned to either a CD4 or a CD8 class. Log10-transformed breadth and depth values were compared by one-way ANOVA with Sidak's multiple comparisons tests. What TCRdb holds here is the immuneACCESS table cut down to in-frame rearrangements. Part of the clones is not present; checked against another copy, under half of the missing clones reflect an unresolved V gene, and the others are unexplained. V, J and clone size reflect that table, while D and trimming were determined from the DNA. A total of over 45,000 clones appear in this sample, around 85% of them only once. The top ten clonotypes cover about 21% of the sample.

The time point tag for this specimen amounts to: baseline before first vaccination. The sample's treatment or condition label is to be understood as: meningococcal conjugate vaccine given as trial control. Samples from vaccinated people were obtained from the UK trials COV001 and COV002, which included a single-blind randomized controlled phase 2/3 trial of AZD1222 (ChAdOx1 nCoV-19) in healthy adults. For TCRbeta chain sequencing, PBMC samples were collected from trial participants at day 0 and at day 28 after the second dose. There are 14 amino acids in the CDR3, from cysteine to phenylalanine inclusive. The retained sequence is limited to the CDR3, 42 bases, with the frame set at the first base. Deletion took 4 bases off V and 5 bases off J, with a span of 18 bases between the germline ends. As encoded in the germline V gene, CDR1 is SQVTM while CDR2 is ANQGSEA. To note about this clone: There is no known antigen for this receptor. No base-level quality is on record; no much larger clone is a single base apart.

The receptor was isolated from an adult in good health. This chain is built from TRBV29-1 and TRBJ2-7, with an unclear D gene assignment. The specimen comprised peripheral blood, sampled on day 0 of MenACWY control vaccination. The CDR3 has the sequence CSVGKRSRLDEQYF. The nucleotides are TGCAGCGTTGGTAAAAGGAGTCGGCTTGACGAGCAGTACTTC.